These 9 T cell receptor beta chains originate from one sample sequenced in a study of control samples from healthy donors and cancer patients. Libraries were prepared by immunoSEQ multiplex PCR; TCRdb keeps only in-frame clonotypes and omits some of them. The table shows about 120,000 clones, with nearly 95% occurring only once. Sequencing input: blood. Every receptor here comes from a man between 25 and 39 years old in good health.

The rearrangement links TRBV19 to TRBJ1-4; a weak D match, TRBD1 (6 bases). This CDR3 spans 15 amino acids. The V and J ends lost 1 base and 6 bases respectively, with 12 bases between them. Germline V gene lookup returns CDR1 LNHDA and CDR2 SQIVND (reference sequence). The DNA for the CDR3 is TGTGCCAGTAGTATAGGGAATGGGGGCTATGAAAAACTGTTTTTT. Translating it yields CASSIGNGGYEKLFF.

The chain recombines TRBV13 with TRBJ1-2, with D possibly being TRBD1 (6 bases). The V end lost 7 bases, the J end lost 7 bases, and 19 bases lay between the germline ends. Germline CDR1 is PRHDT and CDR2 is FYEKMQ (reference sequence). CDR3 size: 14 residues. Written as DNA, the CDR3 is TGTGCCAGCAATCTTAGGGGCCCGGGGGCTGGCTACACCTTC. Protein product: CASNLRGPGAGYTF. Complete variable domain (other parts from reference TRBV13 and TRBJ1-2): AAGVIQSPRHLIKEKRETATLKCYPIPRHDTVYWYQQGPGQDPQFLISFYEKMQSDKGSIPDRFSAQQFSDYHSELNMSSLELGDSALYFCASNLRGPGAGYTFGSGTRLTVV.

The chain has TRBV5-1 and TRBJ1-2; unclear D gene. The V gene's germline CDR1 is SGHRS and CDR2 YFSETQ. V lost 4 bases and J 8 bases, leaving 21 bases between the germline ends. The CDR3 length is 15 residues. The CDR3: CASSLSGDPVGGYTF. CDR3 DNA sequence: TGCGCCAGCAGCCTGAGCGGCGATCCGGTGGGAGGCTACACCTTC.

The chain links TRBV2 to TRBJ1-2; the D is unclear. V lost 2 bases and J 4 bases, leaving 11 bases between the germline ends. The CDR3 loop spans 14 amino acids. From germline, CDR1 is SNHLY and CDR2 FYNNEI. CDR3 in DNA: TGTGCCAGCAGTGAATATGGGGTGGGCTATGGCTACACCTTC. Translated, it gives CASSEYGVGYGYTF.

In this sample, this clone turned up once. The chain combines TRBV10-3 with TRBJ2-3; TRBD1 agrees at 8 bases. The CDR3 sequence is 15 residues long. Germline CDR1 is ENHRY and CDR2 is SYGVKD. The J segment lost 0 bases and the V segment lost 6 bases, leaving 5 bases of the junction unmatched. This chain's CDR3 is CAISRGPGSTDTQYF. CDR3 sequence (DNA): TGTGCCATCAGCAGGGGGCCGGGGAGCACAGATACGCAGTATTTT.

The genes are TRBV6-1 and TRBJ1-5; D unresolved. V lost 1 base and J 4 bases, leaving 8 bases between the germline ends. This CDR3 has 14 amino acids. Looked up from germline, CDR1 is MNHNS and CDR2 is SASEGT. The CDR3, as DNA: TGTGCCAGCAGTGAAGGCAGGATAAATCAGCCCCAGCATTTT. Translating it yields CASSEGRINQPQHF.

This chain connects TRBV5-5 to TRBJ1-6; D gene uncertain. Germline V gene lookup returns CDR1 SGHKS and CDR2 YYEKEE (reference sequence). Trimming left V 1 base short and J 7 bases short, with 9 bases between. CDR3 size: 14 residues. The CDR3 nucleotides read TGTGCCAGCAGCTTGAAGGTCGGGAATTCACCCCTCCACTTT. Its translation is CASSLKVGNSPLHF. Complete variable domain (other parts from reference TRBV5-5 and TRBJ1-6): DAGVTQSPTHLIKTRGQQVTLRCSPISGHKSVSWYQQVLGQGPQFIFQYYEKEERGRGNFPDRFSARQFPNYSSELNVNALLLGDSALYLCASSLKVGNSPLHFGNGTRLTVT.

This chain uses TRBV5-1 with TRBJ2-5; TRBD2 matches at 8 bases. J was trimmed by 2 bases and V by 2 bases; bases with no gene match: 23. The CDR3 covers 21 residues. Germline lookup yields CDR1 SGHRS and CDR2 YFSETQ. The CDR3 sequence: CASSFYPVGLAGAQNQETQYF. The CDR3 DNA follows: TGCGCCAGCAGCTTCTACCCGGTAGGGCTAGCGGGCGCCCAGAATCAAGAGACCCAGTACTTC.

V gene TRBV24-1 combines with J gene TRBJ2-1, with D uncertain. This CDR3 contains 11 residues. The ends were cut back, 4 bases at V and 7 bases at J, with 4 bases in the middle. Germline assignment: CDR1 KGHDR and CDR2 SFDVKD. CDR3 sequence: CATSDGNEQFF. In DNA, the CDR3 is TGTGCCACCAGTGACGGGAATGAGCAGTTCTTC.